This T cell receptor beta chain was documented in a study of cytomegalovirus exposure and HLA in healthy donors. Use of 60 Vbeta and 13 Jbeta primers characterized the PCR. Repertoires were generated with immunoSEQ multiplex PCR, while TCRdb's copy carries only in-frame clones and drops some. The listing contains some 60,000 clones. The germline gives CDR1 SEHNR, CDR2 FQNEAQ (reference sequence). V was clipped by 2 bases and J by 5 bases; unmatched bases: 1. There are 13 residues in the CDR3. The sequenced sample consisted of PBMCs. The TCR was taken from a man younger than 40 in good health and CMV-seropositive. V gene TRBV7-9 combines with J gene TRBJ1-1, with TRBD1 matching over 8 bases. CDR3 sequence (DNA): TGTGCCAGCAGCTTAACAGGGGGAACTGAAGCTTTCTTT. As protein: CASSLTGGTEAFF.